This T cell receptor beta chain originates from a study of a mutant IDH1 vaccine in newly diagnosed glioma. Whole-study context: Before enrollment, patients got radiotherapy alone, temozolomide alone, or mostly the combination.

About this clone: Its antigen is not known.

The data were produced by immunoSEQ multiplex PCR, yet TCRdb's version contains in-frame clones alone and is incomplete. The data contain around 53,000 clones, 86% of them singletons. The study, taken as a whole, reports: The vaccine induced immune responses, and these occurred in over 90% of patients. Pseudoprogression seemed unrelated to changes in top peripheral T cell clonotypes.

The CDR3 runs 14 residues. V gave up 5 bases and J gave up 0 bases, with 7 bases separating them. Germline assignment: CDR1 SEHNR and CDR2 FQNEAQ (reference sequence). The time point denotes: baseline, week 1 (first vaccination visit). Treatment defined: pre-vaccination baseline after standard-of-care therapy. This chain joins TRBV7-9 and TRBJ2-2; no definite D call. The clonotype originates from a man aged 40-49 years with glioma. Sequencing was performed on PBMCs, taken from a glioma patient treated with radiotherapy, temozolomide or both. This CDR3 is CASSPHANTGELFF. CDR3 in DNA: TGTGCCAGCAGCCCACACGCGAACACCGGGGAGCTGTTTTTT.